Presented here are 12 T cell receptor beta chains from one specimen sequenced in a study of identical twins. MiXCR was run by TCRdb on the 5' RACE reads, yielding one entry per CDR3 protein. The data show some 590,000 distinct CDR3 sequences, approximately 9.6% seen once. The sample was also linked to a second study, of yellow fever vaccine responses in identical twins.

The specimen was PBMCs. The receptors stem from a woman aged 18-29 years in good health.

This clonotype turned up a few times. This chain joins TRBV20-1 and TRBJ2-1, with 11 bases fitting TRBD2. The germline V gene has CDR1 DFQATT and CDR2 SNEGSKA (reference sequence). The CDR3 sequence is 17 residues long. Germline trimming cut 0 bases from V and 8 bases from J; bases unmatched to any gene: 12. The CDR3 DNA is TGCAGTGCTAGAGATCGCCTACTAGCGGGAGTGGGTTATGAGCAGTTCTTC. The encoded protein is CSARDRLLAGVGYEQFF.

The V and J genes are TRBV7-2 and TRBJ2-2; 15 positions match TRBD2. Germline lookup yields CDR1 SGHTA and CDR2 FQGNSA. The CDR3 has 17 residues. V trimming: 4 bases; J trimming: 4 bases; junction bases outside the gene matches: 4. The CDR3 is CASSSRGLAGGTGELFF. The DNA of the CDR3 is TGTGCCAGCAGCTCCCGGGGACTAGCGGGAGGCACCGGGGAGCTGTTTTTT.

In its sample, this clonotype was seen a few times. The chain employs TRBV3-1 and TRBJ2-7; D unresolved. The V and J ends lost 0 bases and 12 bases respectively, with 15 bases between them. The V gene's germline CDR1 is LGHDT and CDR2 YNNKEL (reference sequence). The CDR3 loop spans 13 amino acids. The CDR3 loop is CASSQDRTSVLYF. CDR3 coding DNA: TGTGCCAGCAGCCAAGATCGCACTTCAGTTTTGTACTTC.

The V gene is TRBV28, the J gene TRBJ1-2; possibly TRBD1 for D (5 bases). CDR1 and CDR2 (germline): MDHEN, SYDVKM. Trimming removed 7 bases from V and 4 bases from J, with 16 bases in between. The CDR3 has 14 amino acids. The CDR3 loop is CASNRDLRTYGYTF. DNA for the CDR3: TGTGCCAGCAATAGGGACCTGCGGACCTATGGCTACACCTTC.

This clonotype was observed a few times. The V and J genes are TRBV11-2 and TRBJ2-1; D is unclear. Germline CDR1 and CDR2: SGHAT and FQNNGV. Trimming removed 3 bases at V and 6 bases at J, with 9 bases between. The CDR3 is 13 residues long. In DNA form, the CDR3 reads TGTGCCAGCAGCTTGAACGGCCCCAATGAGCAGTTCTTC. Translation: CASSLNGPNEQFF.

This clonotype was counted many times. This chain connects TRBV20-1 to TRBJ2-5, with D possibly TRBD2 on 5 matching bases. Germline V CDR1 and CDR2: DFQATT, SNEGSKA (reference sequence). V dropped 5 bases and J dropped 0 bases, with 16 bases sitting between them. The CDR3 sequence is 15 residues long. CDR3 nucleotides: TGCAGTGCTCCCGTCCCTAGCCCGTACCAAGAGACCCAGTACTTC. It yields the protein CSAPVPSPYQETQYF.

This clonotype was detected a few times. CDR3 in amino acids: CASSQNFGESEELFF. The CDR3 DNA reads as TGTGCCAGCAGCCAGAATTTTGGGGAATCCGAGGAGCTGTTTTTT. The genes are TRBV3-1 and TRBJ2-2; no clear D. Germline assignment: CDR1 LGHDT and CDR2 YNNKEL (reference sequence). This CDR3 has 15 residues. Trimming shortened V by 3 bases and J by 10 bases, and 18 bases separated the two germline ends.

Ten or more counts support this clonotype. For the CDR3, the DNA is TGTGCCAGCAGCCAAGCGAAGAGCACGCAGTATTTT. This translates into CASSQAKSTQYF. V is TRBV14 and J is TRBJ2-3, with no clear D. The CDR3 length is 12 residues. With 1 base removed from V and 9 bases from J, the gap between germline ends came to 8 bases. Germline-derived CDR1 and CDR2 are SGHDN and FVKESK. Combining the CDR3 with reference TRBV14 and TRBJ2-3 gives the whole variable domain EAGVTQFPSHSVIEKGQTVTLRCDPISGHDNLYWYRRVMGKEIKFLLHFVKESKQDESGMPNNRFLAERTGGTYSTLKVQPAELEDSGVYFCASSQAKSTQYFGPGTRLTVL.

V gene TRBV20-1 combines with J gene TRBJ2-7; 7 positions agree with TRBD2. The germline CDR1 and CDR2 sequences are DFQATT and SNEGSKA (reference sequence). This CDR3 comprises 13 residues. V gave up 5 bases and J gave up 0 bases; unmatched junction bases: 4. CDR3 sequence (DNA): TGCAGTGCTTACGGGACTAACTCCTACGAGCAGTACTTC. Translation gives CSAYGTNSYEQYF.

This clonotype occurred a few times. The V and J genes are TRBV5-1 and TRBJ2-3; the match to TRBD1 covers 10 bases. The CDR3 totals 18 residues. The ends lost 0 bases at V and 6 bases at J; junction bases unmatched: 13. Germline CDR1 is SGHRS and CDR2 is YFSETQ. CDR3 in amino acids: CASSLEPGQGIGLDTQYF. CDR3 coding DNA: TGCGCCAGCAGCTTGGAACCGGGACAGGGGATTGGTTTGGATACGCAGTATTTT.

This chain connects TRBV11-2 to TRBJ2-2; D call uncertain. This CDR3 is built from 15 residues. CDR1 is SGHAT, CDR2 FQNNGV, per germline. V lost 7 bases and J lost 1, with 13 bases in between. CDR3 sequence reads: CASTAVIRNTGELFF. The CDR3 DNA reads as TGTGCCAGCACCGCCGTAATCAGGAACACCGGGGAGCTGTTTTTT.

This clonotype has a handful of counts. V is TRBV6-2 or TRBV6-3 and J is TRBJ1-1; 7 nucleotides agree with TRBD1. Germline trimming cut 2 bases from V and 0 bases from J; bases unmatched to any gene: 6. Germline loops: CDR1 MNHEY, CDR2 SVGEGT. The CDR3 totals 16 residues. The CDR3 bases are TGTGCCAGCAGTTACGCCCCGACAGGGTTGAACACTGAAGCTTTCTTT. This codes for CASSYAPTGLNTEAFF.